These 16 T cell receptor beta chains came from one sample sequenced in a study of PD-L1 blockade in urothelial cancer. The time point: pretreatment peripheral blood. The assay was immunoSEQ multiplex PCR, and TCRdb's table has in-frame clones only and misses some. The sample consists of 75,000 to 95,000 clones, around four fifths of them appearing once. The sequenced sample was PBMCs, obtained around atezolizumab (anti-PD-L1) treatment. The source of these receptors is a man in his forties with urothelial cancer.

The CDR3 DNA reads TGTGCCAGTAGTACATCCAGGCAGGGAACAGATACGCAGTATTTT. This sequence encodes CASSTSRQGTDTQYF. This chain joins TRBV19 and TRBJ2-3; TRBD1 is a possible D gene (5 bases). Trimming left V 4 bases short and J 3 bases short, with 14 bases between. Per germline, CDR1 LNHDA and CDR2 SQIVND (reference sequence). There are 15 residues in the CDR3.

The chain couples TRBV7-2 to TRBJ2-3, with D unclear. V lost 3 bases and J 3 bases, leaving 13 bases between the germline ends. The length of the CDR3 is 15 residues. The germline gives CDR1 SGHTA, CDR2 FQGNSA. The CDR3 DNA reads TGTGCCAGCAGCTTGGCCCGACTCAGTACAGATACGCAGTATTTT. Translated, it gives CASSLARLSTDTQYF.

This clone has only one observation. J is TRBJ1-3 and V is TRBV7-8; D is unclear. Germline V gene sequence: CDR1 SGHVS, CDR2 FQNEAQ. V was clipped by 1 base and J by 1 base, with 11 bases between them. The CDR3 covers 16 residues. The CDR3 nucleotides read TGTGCCAGCAGCTTAGTAGGGTGGAGGTCTGGAAACACCATATATTTT. The encoded protein is CASSLVGWRSGNTIYF.

The chain couples TRBV28 to TRBJ1-1; possible D gene TRBD1, 6 bases. This CDR3 comprises 16 residues. With 2 bases removed from V and 1 base from J, the gap between germline ends came to 14 bases. Germline CDR1 and CDR2: MDHEN and SYDVKM. The CDR3 reads CASSLEGVGWNTEAFF. The CDR3 DNA reads as TGTGCCAGCAGTTTAGAGGGGGTAGGCTGGAACACTGAAGCTTTCTTT.

This chain links TRBV5-1 with TRBJ2-1, with 14 bases fitting TRBD2. The germline gives CDR1 SGHRS, CDR2 YFSETQ. CDR3 length: 15 residues. J gave up 7 bases and V 7 bases, and 7 bases lay outside the gene matches. The CDR3 DNA sequence: TGCGCCAGCTTCTTGACTAGCGGGAGGGAAAATGAGCAGTTCTTC. This codes for CASFLTSGRENEQFF.

The J gene is TRBJ2-7, the V gene TRBV2; 8 positions match TRBD2. Germline V gene data show CDR1 as SNHLY and CDR2 as FYNNEI. The V gene end was trimmed by 7 bases and the J gene end by 1 base; junction bases not matched to a gene: 9. This CDR3 comprises 15 residues. The CDR3 region has the DNA TGTGCCAGCACCAATCCGCTAGCGGGTTCCTACGAGCAGTACTTC. This encodes CASTNPLAGSYEQYF.

The rearrangement joins TRBV29-1 to TRBJ2-7; 9 bases align to TRBD2. The CDR3 consists of 14 residues. Per germline, CDR1 SQVTM and CDR2 ANQGSEA. Trimming took 6 bases from V and 2 from J; bases not matched to a gene: 8. CDR3 in DNA: TGCAGCGTCACCGGGACTAGCATAACCTACGAGCAGTACTTC. It specifies CSVTGTSITYEQYF.

J is TRBJ2-3 and V is TRBV27, with a tentative D call TRBD2 (7 bases). CDR1 is MNHEY, CDR2 SMNVEV, per germline (reference sequence). This CDR3 has 16 amino acids. The V end was cut by 7 bases, the J end by 9 bases, with 26 bases between. The CDR3 sequence is CASTPRPSGRGATQYF. The CDR3 DNA sequence: TGTGCCAGCACCCCGAGGCCTAGCGGCAGGGGAGCGACGCAGTATTTT.

This rearrangement joins TRBV6-5 to TRBJ1-5; no clear D gene. CDR1 MNHEY and CDR2 SVGAGI come from the germline V gene. The CDR3 contains 13 residues. Trimming shortened V by 0 bases and J by 7 bases, and 7 bases separated the two germline ends. CDR3 in DNA: TGTGCCAGCAGTTACTCGAGGGAGCAGCCCCAGCATTTT. Amino acid sequence: CASSYSREQPQHF.

The sample holds a few counts of this clone. The V call is TRBV29-1, the J call TRBJ1-2; TRBD1 matches at 7 bases. The CDR3 is 11 residues long. From germline, CDR1 is SQVTM and CDR2 ANQGSEA. The V segment lost 4 bases and the J segment 8 bases; nucleotides outside the gene matches: 4. The CDR3 reads CSVGQGEGYTF. The CDR3 region has the DNA TGCAGCGTTGGACAGGGAGAAGGCTACACCTTC.

This sequence joins TRBV19 and TRBJ2-7; maybe TRBD2 (5 bases). This CDR3 contains 12 residues. V was clipped by 6 bases and J by 7 bases, with 13 bases between them. Per the germline V gene, CDR1 is LNHDA and CDR2 is SQIVND (reference sequence). The CDR3 sequence is CASRETSGEQYF. The CDR3 nucleotides are TGTGCCAGTAGAGAGACCTCGGGGGAGCAGTACTTC.

The rearrangement links TRBV19 to TRBJ2-7; weak D call: TRBD1 (6 bases). V lost 5 bases, J lost 2 bases, and 13 bases lay in between. Germline V CDR1 and CDR2: LNHDA, SQIVND (reference sequence). This CDR3 spans 14 amino acids. The CDR3 bases are TGTGCCAGTAGTCCGACACAGGGAACCTACGAGCAGTACTTC. Translation gives CASSPTQGTYEQYF.

This chain uses TRBV19 with TRBJ1-5, with TRBD1 identical over 10 bases. CDR1 is LNHDA, CDR2 SQIVND, per germline (reference sequence). The CDR3 is 15 amino acids. V gave up 3 bases and J gave up 5 bases; unmatched junction bases: 4. In DNA form, the CDR3 reads TGTGCCAGTAGTATTATCGGGACAGGGGATCAGCCCCAGCATTTT. This translates into CASSIIGTGDQPQHF.

This clone showed up just a few times. The CDR3 protein is CASTLRGQANYGYTF. CDR3 DNA: TGTGCCAGCACCCTAAGGGGGCAAGCTAACTATGGCTACACCTTC. The chain combines TRBV7-9 with TRBJ1-2; 7 nucleotides match TRBD1. In germline, CDR1 is SEHNR, CDR2 FQNEAQ (reference sequence). The V segment lost 7 bases and the J segment 0 bases; nucleotides outside the gene matches: 8. This CDR3 comprises 15 residues.

The chain recombines TRBV9 with TRBJ2-2; 8 bases are shared with TRBD2. V shed 0 bases, J shed 3 bases, and the junction held 13 bases outside the gene matches. The CDR3 is made up of 19 amino acids. Germline values: CDR1 SGDLS, CDR2 YYNGEE. The CDR3 is CASSVVSGGPLPDTGELFF. The CDR3 DNA is TGTGCCAGCAGCGTAGTATCGGGAGGGCCCCTCCCTGACACCGGGGAGCTGTTTTTT.

The rearrangement links TRBV2 to TRBJ2-1; 9 nucleotides match TRBD2. CDR3 size: 13 residues. After removal of 7 bases from V and 12 bases from J, the junction contained 10 bases not matched to a gene. Germline CDR1 and CDR2: SNHLY and FYNNEI. As DNA, the CDR3 is TGTGCCAGCATCGTGGAGCGGGAGGACCGGCAGTTCTTC. Amino acid sequence: CASIVEREDRQFF. The full variable domain, completed using reference TRBV2 and TRBJ2-1, is EPEVTQTPSHQVTQMGQEVILRCVPISNHLYFYWYRQILGQKVEFLVSFYNNEISEKSEIFDDQFSVERPDGSNFTLKIRSTKLEDSAMYFCASIVEREDRQFFGPGTRLTVL.